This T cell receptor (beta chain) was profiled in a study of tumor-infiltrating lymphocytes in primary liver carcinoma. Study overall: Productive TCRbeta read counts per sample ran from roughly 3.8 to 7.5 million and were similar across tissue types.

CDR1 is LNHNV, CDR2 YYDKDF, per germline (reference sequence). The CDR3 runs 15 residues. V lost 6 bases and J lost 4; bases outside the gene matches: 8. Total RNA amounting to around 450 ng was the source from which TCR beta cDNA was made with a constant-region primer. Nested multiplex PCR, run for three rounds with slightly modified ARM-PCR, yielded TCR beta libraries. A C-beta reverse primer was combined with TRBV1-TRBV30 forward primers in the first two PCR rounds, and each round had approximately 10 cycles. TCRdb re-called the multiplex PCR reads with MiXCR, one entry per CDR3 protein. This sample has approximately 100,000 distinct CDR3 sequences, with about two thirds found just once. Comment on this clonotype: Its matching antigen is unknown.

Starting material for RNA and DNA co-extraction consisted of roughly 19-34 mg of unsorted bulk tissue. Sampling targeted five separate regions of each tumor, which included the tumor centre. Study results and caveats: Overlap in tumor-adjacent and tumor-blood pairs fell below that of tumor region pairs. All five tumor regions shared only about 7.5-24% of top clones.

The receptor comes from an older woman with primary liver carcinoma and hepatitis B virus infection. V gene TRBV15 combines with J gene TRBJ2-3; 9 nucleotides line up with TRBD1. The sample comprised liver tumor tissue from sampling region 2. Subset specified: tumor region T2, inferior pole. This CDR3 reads CATSSRTGEADTQYF. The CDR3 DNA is TGTGCCACCAGTAGTAGGACAGGGGAGGCAGATACGCAGTATTTT.